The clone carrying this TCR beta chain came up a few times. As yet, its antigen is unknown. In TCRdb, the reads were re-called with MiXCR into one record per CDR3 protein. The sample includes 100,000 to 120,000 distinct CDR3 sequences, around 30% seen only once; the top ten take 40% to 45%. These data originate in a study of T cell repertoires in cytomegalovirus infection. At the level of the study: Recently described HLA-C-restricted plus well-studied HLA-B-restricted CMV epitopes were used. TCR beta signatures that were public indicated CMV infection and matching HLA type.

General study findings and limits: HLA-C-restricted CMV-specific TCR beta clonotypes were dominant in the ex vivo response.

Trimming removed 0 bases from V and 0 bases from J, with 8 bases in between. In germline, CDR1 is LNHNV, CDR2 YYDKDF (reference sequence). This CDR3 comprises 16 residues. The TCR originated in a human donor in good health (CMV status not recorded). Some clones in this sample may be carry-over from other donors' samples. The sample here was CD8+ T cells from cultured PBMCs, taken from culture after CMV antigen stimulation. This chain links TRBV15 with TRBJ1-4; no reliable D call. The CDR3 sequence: CATSRDDRATNEKLFF. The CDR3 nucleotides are TGTGCCACCAGCAGAGACGACCGTGCAACTAATGAAAAACTGTTTTTT.